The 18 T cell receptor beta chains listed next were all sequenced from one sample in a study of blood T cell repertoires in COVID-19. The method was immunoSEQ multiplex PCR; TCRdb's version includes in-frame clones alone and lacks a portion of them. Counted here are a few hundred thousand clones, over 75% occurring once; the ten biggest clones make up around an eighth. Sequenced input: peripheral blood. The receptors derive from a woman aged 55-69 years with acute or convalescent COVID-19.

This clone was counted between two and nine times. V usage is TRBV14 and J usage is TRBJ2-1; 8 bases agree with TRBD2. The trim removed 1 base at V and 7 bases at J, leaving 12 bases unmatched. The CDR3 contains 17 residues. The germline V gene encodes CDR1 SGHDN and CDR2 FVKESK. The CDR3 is CASSQGLLAAAGNEQFF. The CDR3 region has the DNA TGTGCCAGCAGCCAAGGACTACTAGCGGCCGCAGGTAATGAGCAGTTCTTC.

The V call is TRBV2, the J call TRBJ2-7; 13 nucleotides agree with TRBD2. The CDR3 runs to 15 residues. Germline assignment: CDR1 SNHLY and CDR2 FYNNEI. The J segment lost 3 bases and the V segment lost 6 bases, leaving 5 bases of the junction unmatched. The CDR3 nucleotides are TGTGCCAGCAGGGGCCGACTAGCGGGGGGCTACGAGCAGTACTTC. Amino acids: CASRGRLAGGYEQYF. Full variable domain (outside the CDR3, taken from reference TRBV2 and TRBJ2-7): EPEVTQTPSHQVTQMGQEVILRCVPISNHLYFYWYRQILGQKVEFLVSFYNNEISEKSEIFDDQFSVERPDGSNFTLKIRSTKLEDSAMYFCASRGRLAGGYEQYFGPGTRLTVT.

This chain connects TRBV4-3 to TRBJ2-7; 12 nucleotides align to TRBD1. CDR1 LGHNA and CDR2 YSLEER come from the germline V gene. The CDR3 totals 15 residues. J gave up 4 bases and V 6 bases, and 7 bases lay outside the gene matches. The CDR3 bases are TGCGCCAGCAGTACCACGGGACAGGGGGCTTACGAGCAGTACTTC. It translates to CASSTTGQGAYEQYF.

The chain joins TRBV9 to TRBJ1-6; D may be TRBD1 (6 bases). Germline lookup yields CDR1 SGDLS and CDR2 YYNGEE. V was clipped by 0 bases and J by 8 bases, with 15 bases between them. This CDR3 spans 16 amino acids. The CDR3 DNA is TGTGCCAGCAGCGTAGGGTCCGGGGGGCCGGATTCACCCCTCCACTTT. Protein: CASSVGSGGPDSPLHF.

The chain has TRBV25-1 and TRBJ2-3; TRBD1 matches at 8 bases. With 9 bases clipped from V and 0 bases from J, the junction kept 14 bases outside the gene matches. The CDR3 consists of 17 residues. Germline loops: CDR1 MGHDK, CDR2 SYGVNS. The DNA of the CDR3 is TGTGCCAGGACAAGACAGGGGAGTTACCCTAGCACAGATACGCAGTATTTT. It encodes CARTRQGSYPSTDTQYF.

The CDR3, as DNA: TGTGCCAGCAGCCCCGGGACTAGCGGGAGCTACGAGCAGTACTTC. Its protein product is CASSPGTSGSYEQYF. The chain recombines TRBV3-1 (or the pseudogene TRBV3-2) with TRBJ2-7; TRBD2 matches 14 bases. With V trimmed by 4 bases and J by 3 bases, 2 bases remained unmatched. The CDR3 has 15 residues. Per the germline V gene, CDR1 is LGHDT and CDR2 is YNNKEL (reference sequence).

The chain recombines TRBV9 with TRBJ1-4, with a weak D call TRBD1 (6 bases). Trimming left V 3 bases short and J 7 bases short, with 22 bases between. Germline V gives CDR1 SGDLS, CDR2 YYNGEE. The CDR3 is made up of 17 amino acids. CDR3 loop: CASSGAGTNPWGEKLFF. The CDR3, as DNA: TGTGCCAGCAGCGGGGCCGGGACAAACCCCTGGGGTGAAAAACTGTTTTTT.

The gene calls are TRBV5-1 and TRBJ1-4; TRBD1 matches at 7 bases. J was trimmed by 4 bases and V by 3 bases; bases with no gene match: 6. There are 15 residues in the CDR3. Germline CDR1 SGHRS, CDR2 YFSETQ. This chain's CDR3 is CASSWGDRDNEKLFF. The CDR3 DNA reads TGCGCCAGCAGCTGGGGGGACAGAGATAATGAAAAACTGTTTTTT.

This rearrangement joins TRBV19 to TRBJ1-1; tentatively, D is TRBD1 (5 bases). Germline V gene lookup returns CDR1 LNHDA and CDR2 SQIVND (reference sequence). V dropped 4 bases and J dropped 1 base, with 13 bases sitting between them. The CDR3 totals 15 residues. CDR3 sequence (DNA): TGTGCCAGTAGTACAGGGATCCGTACGAACACTGAAGCTTTCTTT. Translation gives CASSTGIRTNTEAFF.

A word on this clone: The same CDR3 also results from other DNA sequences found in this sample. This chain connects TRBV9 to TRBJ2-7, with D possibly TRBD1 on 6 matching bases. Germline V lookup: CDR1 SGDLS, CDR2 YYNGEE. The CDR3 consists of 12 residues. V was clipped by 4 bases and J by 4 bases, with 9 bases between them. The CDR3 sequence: CASSQTGYEQYF. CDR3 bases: TGTGCCAGCAGCCAGACAGGATACGAGCAGTACTTC.

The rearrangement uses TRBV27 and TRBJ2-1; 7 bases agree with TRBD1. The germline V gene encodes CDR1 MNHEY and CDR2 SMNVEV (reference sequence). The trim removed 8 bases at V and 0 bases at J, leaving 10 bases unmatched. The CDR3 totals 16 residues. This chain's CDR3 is CASGNRGPLSYNEQFF. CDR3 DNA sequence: TGTGCCAGCGGTAACAGGGGCCCCCTCTCCTACAATGAGCAGTTCTTC.

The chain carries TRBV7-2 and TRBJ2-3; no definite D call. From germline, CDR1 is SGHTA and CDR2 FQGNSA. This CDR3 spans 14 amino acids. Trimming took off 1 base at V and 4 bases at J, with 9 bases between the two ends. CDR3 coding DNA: TGTGCCAGCAGCTTAGTTCGAGAGGCAGATACGCAGTATTTT. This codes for CASSLVREADTQYF.

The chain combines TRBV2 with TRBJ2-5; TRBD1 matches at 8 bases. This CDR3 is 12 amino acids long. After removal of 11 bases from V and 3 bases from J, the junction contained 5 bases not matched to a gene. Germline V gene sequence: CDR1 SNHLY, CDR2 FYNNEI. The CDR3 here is CAGQGGEETQYF. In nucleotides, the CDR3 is TGTGCCGGACAGGGTGGGGAAGAGACCCAGTACTTC.

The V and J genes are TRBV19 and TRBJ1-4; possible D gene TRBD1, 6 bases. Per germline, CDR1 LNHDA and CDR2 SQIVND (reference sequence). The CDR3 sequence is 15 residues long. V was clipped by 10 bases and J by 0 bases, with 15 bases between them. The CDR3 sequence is CATRGTPATNEKLFF. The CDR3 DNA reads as TGTGCCACCCGAGGGACACCGGCAACTAATGAAAAACTGTTTTTT.

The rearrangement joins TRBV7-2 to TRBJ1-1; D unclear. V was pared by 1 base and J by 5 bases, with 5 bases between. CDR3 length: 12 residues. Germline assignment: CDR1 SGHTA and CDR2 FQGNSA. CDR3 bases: TGTGCCAGCAGCTTAGAGAGAACTGAAGCTTTCTTT. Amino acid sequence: CASSLERTEAFF.

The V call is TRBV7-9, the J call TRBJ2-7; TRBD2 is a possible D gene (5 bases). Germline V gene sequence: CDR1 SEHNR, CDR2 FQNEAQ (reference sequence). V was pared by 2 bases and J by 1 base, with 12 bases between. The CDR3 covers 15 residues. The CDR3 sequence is CASSLPGKGSYEQYF. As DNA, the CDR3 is TGTGCCAGCAGCTTACCCGGGAAAGGATCCTACGAGCAGTACTTC.

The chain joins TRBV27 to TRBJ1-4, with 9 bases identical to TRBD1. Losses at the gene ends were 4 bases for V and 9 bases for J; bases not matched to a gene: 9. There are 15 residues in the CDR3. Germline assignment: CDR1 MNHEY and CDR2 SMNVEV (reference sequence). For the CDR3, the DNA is TGTGCCAGCAGTTCCGGACAGGGGACGAGAAAAAAACTGTTTTTT. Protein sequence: CASSSGQGTRKKLFF.

This CDR3 reads CASSQDGGQHNEQFF. The CDR3 DNA reads as TGTGCCAGCAGCCAAGACGGGGGACAGCACAATGAGCAGTTCTTC. The chain is built from TRBV3-1 (or the pseudogene TRBV3-2) and TRBJ2-1; tentative D call: TRBD1 (7 bases). The germline CDR1 and CDR2 sequences are LGHDT and YNNKEL (reference sequence). Trimming took off 0 bases at V and 5 bases at J, with 11 bases between the two ends. This CDR3 contains 15 residues.